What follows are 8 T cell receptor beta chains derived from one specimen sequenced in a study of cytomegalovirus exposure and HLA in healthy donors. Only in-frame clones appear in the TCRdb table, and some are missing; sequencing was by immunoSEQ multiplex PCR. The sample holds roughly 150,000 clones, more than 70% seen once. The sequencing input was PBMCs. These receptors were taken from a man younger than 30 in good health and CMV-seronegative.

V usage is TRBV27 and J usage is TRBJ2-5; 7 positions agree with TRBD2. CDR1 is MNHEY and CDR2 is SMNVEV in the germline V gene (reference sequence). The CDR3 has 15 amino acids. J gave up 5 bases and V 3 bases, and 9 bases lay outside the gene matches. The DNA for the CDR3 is TGTGCCAGCAGTTTCTGGGGGGGGATGGGCGAGACCCAGTACTTC. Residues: CASSFWGGMGETQYF.

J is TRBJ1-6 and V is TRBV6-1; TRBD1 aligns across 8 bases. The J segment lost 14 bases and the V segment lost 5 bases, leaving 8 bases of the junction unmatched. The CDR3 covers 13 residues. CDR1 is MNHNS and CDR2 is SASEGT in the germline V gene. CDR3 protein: CASSLTGDFTLHF. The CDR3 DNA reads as TGTGCCAGCAGTCTGACAGGGGATTTCACCCTCCACTTT.

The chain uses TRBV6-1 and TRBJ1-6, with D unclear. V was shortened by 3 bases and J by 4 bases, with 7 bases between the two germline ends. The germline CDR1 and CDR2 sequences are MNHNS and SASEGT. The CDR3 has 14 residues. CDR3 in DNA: TGTGCCAGCAGTGAGTTGCAGTATAATTCACCCCTCCACTTT. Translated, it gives CASSELQYNSPLHF.

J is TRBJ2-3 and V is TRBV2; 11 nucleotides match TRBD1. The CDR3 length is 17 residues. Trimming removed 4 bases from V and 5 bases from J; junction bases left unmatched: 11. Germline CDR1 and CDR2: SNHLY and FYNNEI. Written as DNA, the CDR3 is TGTGCCAGCAGTGGGGCAGGGACAGGGGGGATTTTAGATACGCAGTATTTT. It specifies CASSGAGTGGILDTQYF.

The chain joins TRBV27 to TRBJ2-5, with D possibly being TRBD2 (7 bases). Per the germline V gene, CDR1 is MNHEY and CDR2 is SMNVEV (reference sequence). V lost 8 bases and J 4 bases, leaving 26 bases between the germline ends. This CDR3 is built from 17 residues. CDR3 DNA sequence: TGTGCCAGCTGGGCATACTCTGCGGGGGCCCAGGGAGAGACCCAGTACTTC. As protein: CASWAYSAGAQGETQYF.

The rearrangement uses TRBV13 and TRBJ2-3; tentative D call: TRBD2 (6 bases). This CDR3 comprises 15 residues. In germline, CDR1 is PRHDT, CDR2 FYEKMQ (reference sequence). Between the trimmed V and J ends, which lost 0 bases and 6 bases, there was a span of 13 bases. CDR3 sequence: CASSLGRESGDTQYF. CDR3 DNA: TGTGCCAGCAGCTTAGGTAGGGAAAGCGGGGATACGCAGTATTTT.

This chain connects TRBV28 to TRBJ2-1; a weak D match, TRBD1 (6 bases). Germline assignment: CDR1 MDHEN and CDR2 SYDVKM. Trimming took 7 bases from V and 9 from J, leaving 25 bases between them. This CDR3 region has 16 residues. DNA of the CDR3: TGTGCCAGCAATAGTGGCGGGCAGGGGTCGGGGAGTGAGCAGTTCTTC. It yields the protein CASNSGGQGSGSEQFF.

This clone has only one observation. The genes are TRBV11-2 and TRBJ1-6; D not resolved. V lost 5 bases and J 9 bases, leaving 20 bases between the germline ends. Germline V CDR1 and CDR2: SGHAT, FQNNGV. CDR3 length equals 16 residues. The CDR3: CASSPSRGNLGSPLHF. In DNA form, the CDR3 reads TGTGCCAGCAGCCCCTCCCGAGGGAACTTAGGTTCACCCCTCCACTTT.